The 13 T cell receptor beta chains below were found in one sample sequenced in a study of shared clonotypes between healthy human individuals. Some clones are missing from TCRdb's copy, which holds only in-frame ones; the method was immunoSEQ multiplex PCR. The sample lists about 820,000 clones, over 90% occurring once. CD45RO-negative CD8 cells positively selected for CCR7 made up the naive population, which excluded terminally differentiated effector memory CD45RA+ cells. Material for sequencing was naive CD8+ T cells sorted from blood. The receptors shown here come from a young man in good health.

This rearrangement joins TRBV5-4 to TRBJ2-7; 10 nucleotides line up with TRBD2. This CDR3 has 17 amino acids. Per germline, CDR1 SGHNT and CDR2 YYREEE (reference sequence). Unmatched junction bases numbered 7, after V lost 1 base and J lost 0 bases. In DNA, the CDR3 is TGTGCCAGCAGCTTGTACCTAGCGGGAGCCACCTCCTACGAGCAGTACTTC. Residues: CASSLYLAGATSYEQYF.

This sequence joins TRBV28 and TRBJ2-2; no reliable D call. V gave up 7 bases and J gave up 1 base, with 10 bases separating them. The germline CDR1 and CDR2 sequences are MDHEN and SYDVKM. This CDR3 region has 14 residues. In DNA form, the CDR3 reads TGTGCCAGCACCCCCGTGGAGAACACCGGGGAGCTGTTTTTT. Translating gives CASTPVENTGELFF.

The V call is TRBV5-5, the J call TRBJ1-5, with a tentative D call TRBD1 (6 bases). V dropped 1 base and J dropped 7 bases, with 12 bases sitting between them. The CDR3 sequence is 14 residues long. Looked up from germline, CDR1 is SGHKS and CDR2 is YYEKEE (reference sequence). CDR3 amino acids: CASSLQGIGQPQHF. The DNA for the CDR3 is TGTGCCAGCAGCTTGCAGGGGATTGGACAGCCCCAGCATTTT.

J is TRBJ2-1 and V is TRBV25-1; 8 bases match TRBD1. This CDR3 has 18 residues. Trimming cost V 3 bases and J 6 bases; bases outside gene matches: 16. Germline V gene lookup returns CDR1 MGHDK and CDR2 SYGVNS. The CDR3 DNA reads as TGTGCCAGCAGTGATTCCTCAGGGGGCGCCCCCCCCGGCAATGAGCAGTTCTTC. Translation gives CASSDSSGGAPPGNEQFF.

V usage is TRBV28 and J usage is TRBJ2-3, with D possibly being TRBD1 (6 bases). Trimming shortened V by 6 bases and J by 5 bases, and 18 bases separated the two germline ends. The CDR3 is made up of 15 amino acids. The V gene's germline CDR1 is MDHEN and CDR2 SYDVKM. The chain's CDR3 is CASSLGQLLRDTQYF. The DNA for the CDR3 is TGTGCCAGCAGCCTGGGACAACTATTAAGAGATACGCAGTATTTT.

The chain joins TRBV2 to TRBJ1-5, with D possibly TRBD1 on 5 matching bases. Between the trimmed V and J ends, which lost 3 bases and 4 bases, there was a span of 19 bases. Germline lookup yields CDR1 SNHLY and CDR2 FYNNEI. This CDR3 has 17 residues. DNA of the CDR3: TGTGCCAGCAGTGATAGGGCGCAGGACACCCGGAATCAGCCCCAGCATTTT. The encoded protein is CASSDRAQDTRNQPQHF.

The CDR3 sequence is CATRGTTGDQPYEQYF. For the CDR3, the DNA is TGTGCCACCAGGGGGACGACAGGGGACCAACCCTACGAGCAGTACTTC. The chain carries TRBV15 and TRBJ2-5; TRBD1 matches 8 bases. The J call may be incorrect, as the DNA end agrees better with TRBJ2-7. Germline V lookup: CDR1 LNHNV, CDR2 YYDKDF (reference sequence). The CDR3 extends over 16 amino acids.

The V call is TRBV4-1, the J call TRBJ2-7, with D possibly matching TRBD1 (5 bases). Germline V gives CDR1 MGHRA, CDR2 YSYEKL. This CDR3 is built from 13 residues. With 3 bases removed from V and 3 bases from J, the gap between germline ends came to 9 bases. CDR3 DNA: TGCGCCAGCAGCCACACACAGGACTACGAGCAGTACTTC. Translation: CASSHTQDYEQYF.

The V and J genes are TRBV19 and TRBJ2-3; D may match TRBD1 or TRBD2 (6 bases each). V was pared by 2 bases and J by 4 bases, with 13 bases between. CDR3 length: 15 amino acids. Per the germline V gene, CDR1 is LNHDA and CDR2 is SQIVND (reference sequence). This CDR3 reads CASSIRRGAPDTQYF. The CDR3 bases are TGTGCCAGTAGTATACGGAGGGGGGCCCCAGATACGCAGTATTTT.

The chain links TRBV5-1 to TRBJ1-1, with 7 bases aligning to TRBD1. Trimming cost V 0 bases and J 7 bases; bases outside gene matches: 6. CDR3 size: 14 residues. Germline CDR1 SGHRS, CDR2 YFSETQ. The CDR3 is CASSLGDSTREAFF. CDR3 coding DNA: TGCGCCAGCAGCTTGGGGGACAGTACCCGTGAAGCTTTCTTT.

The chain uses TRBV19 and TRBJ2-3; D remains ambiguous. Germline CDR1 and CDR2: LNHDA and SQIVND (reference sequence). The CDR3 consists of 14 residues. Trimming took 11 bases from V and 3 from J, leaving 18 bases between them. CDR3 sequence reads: CAPNVVLRTDTQYF. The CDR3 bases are TGTGCCCCCAATGTAGTTCTTCGGACAGATACGCAGTATTTT.

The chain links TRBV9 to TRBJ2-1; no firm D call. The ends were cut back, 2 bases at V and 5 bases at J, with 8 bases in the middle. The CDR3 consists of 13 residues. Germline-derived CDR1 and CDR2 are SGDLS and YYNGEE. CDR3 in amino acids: CASSVPRHNEQFF. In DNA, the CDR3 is TGTGCCAGCAGCGTCCCAAGGCACAATGAGCAGTTCTTC.

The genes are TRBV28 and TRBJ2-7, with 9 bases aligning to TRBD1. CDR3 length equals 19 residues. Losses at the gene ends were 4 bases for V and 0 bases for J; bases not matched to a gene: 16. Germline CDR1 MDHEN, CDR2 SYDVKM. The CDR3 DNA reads TGTGCCAGCAGTTCCCCCCGCCGGGACAGGGAGTTTTTCTCCTACGAGCAGTACTTC. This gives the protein CASSSPRRDREFFSYEQYF.